Detailed here is one T cell receptor beta chain. The antigen remains undetermined. This sample is drawn from a study of beta chain features in type 1 diabetes. Regarding the study as a whole: Diminished insertions and augmented deletions at VDJ junctions characterized type 1 diabetes patients.

Sorted CD4+ subsets: naive, central memory, regulatory, stem cell-like memory (CD45RO/CCR7/CD25/CD127/CD95/CD27 panel). As every portion of the isolated RNA was reverse transcribed, the sequencing read expressed TCRB transcripts. Assay: immunoSEQ multiplex PCR; the TCRdb copy retains only in-frame clones and omits some. The sample comprises 450,000 to 550,000 clones, around 30% of which are singletons, and about 0.065% rests with the top ten. V dropped 2 bases and J dropped 5; count of bases not matched to a gene: 6. Germline V gene data show CDR1 as SGHDN and CDR2 as FVKESK. The CDR3 runs 16 residues.

The sequenced sample was naive CD4+ T cells from blood. The TCR comes from a man younger than 35 in good health. The gene calls are TRBV14 and TRBJ2-5; 12 bases agree with TRBD2. CDR3 sequence: CASSQPGLAGTETQYF. The CDR3 DNA follows: TGTGCCAGCAGCCAACCCGGACTAGCGGGAACGGAGACCCAGTACTTC.